This T cell receptor beta chain came from a study of blood T cell repertoires in COVID-19 (dated by TCRdb to the early 2020s). General notes on the study: The collaborator samples originated in the United States, Italy and Spain and spanned the acute and convalescent phases of COVID-19. Where available, HLA class I and class II types were obtained from metadata supplied by the sample provider rather than from assay-based typing. A de-identified subject ID, COVID-19 status, age in years and sex were almost always included in the sample metadata. Subjects who had been exposed to COVID-19, were actively infected with it, or had recovered from it provided the deeply sampled blood TCRbeta repertoires that made up the dataset. Samples came from the ongoing ImmuneRACE study (first 160 participants) plus 1,254 subjects from 6 global collaborators. The prospective study material was composed of cDNA or gDNA derived from T cells, B-cell-depleted T cells, or PBMCs. The repertoires were released in a freely available public database intended as a resource for research on the immune response to SARS-CoV-2.

Overall study results and their limits: Clinical and demographic metadata were provided uncurated, with the amount varying by source and participant.

Only one count was recorded for this clone. Its antigen specificity is not known. Base qualities are missing; no much larger clone stands one base away. One collaborating source in Seattle enrolled patients while the patients were actively infected and followed the patients over time throughout the course of disease. Whole blood was collected in K2EDTA tubes by collaborating institutions according to the institutions' own protocols. For TCRbeta analysis, collaborator samples were shipped as frozen whole blood, as isolated PBMCs, or as DNA extracted from either sample type. Germline trimming: 3 bases from V, 12 bases from J; junction bases outside gene matches: 5. The CDR1 and CDR2 encoded by the germline V gene are SNHLY and FYNNEI. Including the terminal cysteine and phenylalanine, the CDR3 comprises 13 residues. This entry keeps only the CDR3 DNA: 39 bases, framed from base 1. TCRbeta CDR3 regions were amplified from genomic DNA by means of the immunoSEQ Assay, a bias-controlled multiplex PCR. On the study's bioinformatics: Nucleated cell counts per sample were estimated from amplification of reference gene primers within the assay. Sequence reads were collapsed and filtered to measure the absolute abundance of every unique TCRbeta CDR3 rearrangement. Productive Simpson clonality was computed per sample as the square root of Simpson's diversity index over productive rearrangements. TCRdb carries this immuneACCESS record with in-frame sequences only. Its versions omit some clonotypes, under half of them owing to an unresolved V gene in the studies checked, with the rest unexplained. That table gives V, J and clone size, and the DNA gave D and trimming. The sample table shows 200,000 to 300,000 clones, and about 93% are seen once. The top ten constitute 0.83% of the sample.

The chain is made from TRBV2 and TRBJ1-4; 9 bases in the middle match TRBD1. This TCR was recovered from a man between 25 and 39 years old with COVID-19, enrolled during active disease. Material for sequencing was peripheral blood. Read as DNA, the sequence is TGTGCCAGCAGTGAGGGGACAGGGTGGCAACTGTTTTTT. Translated, this gives CASSEGTGWQLFF.